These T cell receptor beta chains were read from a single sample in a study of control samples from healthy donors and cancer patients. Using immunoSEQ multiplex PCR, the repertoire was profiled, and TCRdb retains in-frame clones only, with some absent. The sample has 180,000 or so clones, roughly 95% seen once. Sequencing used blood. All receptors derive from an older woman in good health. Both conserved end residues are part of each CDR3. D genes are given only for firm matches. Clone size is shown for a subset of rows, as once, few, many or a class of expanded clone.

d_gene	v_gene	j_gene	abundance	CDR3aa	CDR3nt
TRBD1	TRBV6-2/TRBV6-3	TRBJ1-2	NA	CASSQTGGYGYTF	TGTGCCAGCAGCCAAACAGGGGGCTATGGCTACACCTTC
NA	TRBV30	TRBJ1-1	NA	CAQGGVTEAFF	TGTGCCCAGGGAGGGGTCACTGAAGCTTTCTTT
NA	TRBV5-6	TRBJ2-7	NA	CASRHRQNTYEQYF	TGTGCCAGCAGGCATAGACAGAATACCTACGAGCAGTACTTC
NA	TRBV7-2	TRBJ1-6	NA	CASTLRAGDSPLHF	TGTGCCAGCACCCTCCGGGCCGGAGATTCACCCCTCCACTTT
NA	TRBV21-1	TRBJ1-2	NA	CASSLNRVDYGYTF	TGTGCCAGCAGCCTCAACAGGGTCGACTATGGCTACACCTTC
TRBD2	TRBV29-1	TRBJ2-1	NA	CSVDRGGLDEQFF	TGCAGCGTTGACCGGGGGGGCCTCGATGAGCAGTTCTTC
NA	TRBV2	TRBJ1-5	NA	CASSGPGNLNQPQHF	TGTGCCAGCAGTGGTCCAGGGAATCTTAATCAGCCCCAGCATTTT
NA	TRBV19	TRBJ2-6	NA	CASRWGGANVLTF	TGTGCCAGTAGATGGGGTGGGGCCAACGTCCTGACTTTC
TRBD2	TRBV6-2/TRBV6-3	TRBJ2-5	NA	CASSSTSGGGTPEETQYF	TGTGCCAGCAGTAGTACTAGCGGGGGGGGAACCCCCGAAGAGACCCAGTACTTC
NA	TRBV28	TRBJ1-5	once	CASSLIPGQRQPQHF	TGTGCCAGCAGTTTGATTCCGGGGCAGAGGCAGCCCCAGCATTTT